Presented here are 14 T cell receptor beta chains from one specimen sequenced in a study of blood T cell repertoires in COVID-19. The table came from immunoSEQ multiplex PCR; TCRdb's copy has only in-frame clones and leaves some out. The sample lists some 80,000 clones, about 86% seen once, with about 18% in the top ten. Sequenced: peripheral blood. These receptors came from a human donor in a cohort sampled during active COVID-19.

This chain links TRBV9 with TRBJ2-1; D is possibly TRBD2 (5 bases). Trimming removed 0 bases from V and 5 bases from J, with 12 bases in between. Per germline, CDR1 SGDLS and CDR2 YYNGEE. The CDR3 is made up of 15 amino acids. CDR3 sequence reads: CASSVAASLNNEQFF. The DNA of the CDR3 is TGTGCCAGCAGCGTAGCGGCTAGCTTAAACAATGAGCAGTTCTTC.

The chain couples TRBV30 to TRBJ2-5; 9 bases match TRBD1. V dropped 4 bases and J dropped 6; count of bases not matched to a gene: 12. The CDR3 loop spans 15 amino acids. Germline V gives CDR1 GTSNPN, CDR2 SVGIG (reference sequence). The CDR3: CAWNPRDRAGKTQYF. The CDR3 coding sequence is TGTGCCTGGAACCCCCGGGACAGGGCTGGAAAGACCCAGTACTTC.

The genes are TRBV20-1 and TRBJ2-5; 8 positions agree with TRBD1. This CDR3 comprises 14 residues. J gave up 5 bases and V 3 bases, and 8 bases lay outside the gene matches. Germline loops: CDR1 DFQATT, CDR2 SNEGSKA (reference sequence). CDR3 sequence: CSASAGQGFETQYF. The CDR3 DNA sequence: TGCAGTGCTAGTGCCGGACAGGGATTCGAGACCCAGTACTTC.

The chain recombines TRBV29-1 with TRBJ2-3, with D tentatively TRBD2 (6 bases). The CDR3 loop spans 13 amino acids. Germline V gene lookup returns CDR1 SQVTM and CDR2 ANQGSEA. V was trimmed by 6 bases and J by 0 bases, leaving 10 bases between them. In nucleotides, the CDR3 is TGCAGCGTCCGGGAGAGTAGCACAGATACGCAGTATTTT. Its translation is CSVRESSTDTQYF.

This chain links TRBV7-9 with TRBJ1-3; TRBD1 is a possible D gene (6 bases). The V end was cut by 0 bases, the J end by 4 bases, with 13 bases between. Looked up from germline, CDR1 is SEHNR and CDR2 is FQNEAQ (reference sequence). There are 16 residues in the CDR3. The DNA for the CDR3 is TGTGCCAGCAGCTTAGCCCTTCCAGGGGCCGGAAACACCATATATTTT. Encoded protein: CASSLALPGAGNTIYF.

The chain combines TRBV9 with TRBJ2-3; D remains unclear. Germline lookup yields CDR1 SGDLS and CDR2 YYNGEE. V lost 3 bases and J 6 bases, leaving 14 bases between the germline ends. The CDR3 spans 14 residues. In DNA form, the CDR3 reads TGTGCCAGCAGCGCGACAAGGCCCGAGGATACGCAGTATTTT. This translates into CASSATRPEDTQYF.

V gene TRBV29-1 combines with J gene TRBJ1-2; weak D call: TRBD1 (5 bases). V lost 5 bases and J 3 bases, leaving 16 bases between the germline ends. The CDR3 loop spans 14 amino acids. From germline, CDR1 is SQVTM and CDR2 ANQGSEA. Written as DNA, the CDR3 is TGCAGCGTTTCGGGTCAGGGAGGTGACTATGGCTACACCTTC. Its protein is CSVSGQGGDYGYTF.

The V call is TRBV30, the J call TRBJ2-3, with TRBD2 as a possible D gene (5 bases). Germline lookup yields CDR1 GTSNPN and CDR2 SVGIG (reference sequence). The CDR3 is made up of 16 amino acids. Trimming shortened V by 3 bases and J by 2 bases, and 18 bases separated the two germline ends. The CDR3 reads CAWSSILERATDTQYF. The DNA for the CDR3 is TGTGCCTGGAGCTCCATCCTCGAGAGGGCCACAGATACGCAGTATTTT. Drawing the rest from reference TRBV30 and TRBJ2-3, the complete variable domain is SQTIHQWPATLVQPVGSPLSLECTVEGTSNPNLYWYRQAAGRGLQLLFYSVGIGQISSEVPQNLSASRPQDRQFILSSKKLLLSDSGFYLCAWSSILERATDTQYFGPGTRLTVL.

This clone was seen once. The chain couples TRBV11-2 to TRBJ2-7; 15 nucleotides line up with TRBD2. V trimming: 2 bases; J trimming: 1 base; junction bases outside the gene matches: 3. CDR3 length equals 17 residues. Looked up from germline, CDR1 is SGHAT and CDR2 is FQNNGV. CDR3 nucleotide sequence: TGTGCCAGCAGCTTAAGGACTAGCGGGGGGGGATCCTACGAGCAGTACTTC. Translating gives CASSLRTSGGGSYEQYF.

This rearrangement joins TRBV19 to TRBJ2-6; D is undetermined. Germline lookup yields CDR1 LNHDA and CDR2 SQIVND (reference sequence). CDR3 length: 13 amino acids. Trimming removed 3 bases at V and 7 bases at J, with 7 bases between. DNA of the CDR3: TGTGCCAGTAGTATCCCGGTTGCCAACGTCCTGACTTTC. Its protein product is CASSIPVANVLTF.

CDR3 region: CASSQRLAGLGETQYF. CDR3 nucleotides: TGTGCCAGCTCACAGCGACTAGCGGGACTGGGGGAGACCCAGTACTTC. The rearrangement uses TRBV18 and TRBJ2-5, with 11 bases lining up with TRBD2. CDR1 KGHSH and CDR2 LQKENI come from the germline V gene. The CDR3 spans 16 residues. V lost 4 bases to trimming and J lost 5 bases; unmatched junction nucleotides: 9.

The chain recombines TRBV19 with TRBJ1-2; D might be TRBD1 (6 bases). The V gene's germline CDR1 is LNHDA and CDR2 SQIVND (reference sequence). CDR3 length: 13 amino acids. The germline V and J ends were trimmed by 8 bases and 6 bases, with 16 bases remaining between them. CDR3 in amino acids: CASSKTGWDGYTF. In nucleotides, the CDR3 is TGTGCCAGTTCTAAAACAGGGTGGGATGGCTACACCTTC. Looking up the rest from reference TRBV19 and TRBJ1-2 gives the full variable domain: DGGITQSPKYLFRKEGQNVTLSCEQNLNHDAMYWYRQDPGQGLRLIYYSQIVNDFQKGDIAEGYSVSREKKESFPLTVTSAQKNPTAFYLCASSKTGWDGYTFGSGTRLTVV.

This clone was seen a handful of times. The V and J genes are TRBV28 and TRBJ2-7; TRBD1 is a possible D gene (5 bases). Between the trimmed V and J ends, which lost 6 bases and 2 bases, there was a span of 14 bases. The CDR3 loop spans 14 amino acids. Germline CDR1 MDHEN, CDR2 SYDVKM. In DNA form, the CDR3 reads TGTGCCAGCAGGCCTATCAGGGTCACCTACGAGCAGTACTTC. It specifies CASRPIRVTYEQYF. Supplemented by reference TRBV28 and TRBJ2-7, the full variable domain reads DVKVTQSSRYLVKRTGEKVFLECVQDMDHENMFWYRQDPGLGLRLIYFSYDVKMKEKGDIPEGYSVSREKKERFSLILESASTNQTSMYLCASRPIRVTYEQYFGPGTRLTVT.

The chain joins TRBV9 to TRBJ2-2, with 13 bases lining up with TRBD2. Germline V gene sequence: CDR1 SGDLS, CDR2 YYNGEE. Trimming took 5 bases from V and 1 from J; bases not matched to a gene: 2. The CDR3 consists of 16 residues. The CDR3 loop reads CASSWTSGGNTGELFF. For the CDR3, the DNA is TGTGCCAGCAGTTGGACTAGCGGGGGGAACACCGGGGAGCTGTTTTTT.